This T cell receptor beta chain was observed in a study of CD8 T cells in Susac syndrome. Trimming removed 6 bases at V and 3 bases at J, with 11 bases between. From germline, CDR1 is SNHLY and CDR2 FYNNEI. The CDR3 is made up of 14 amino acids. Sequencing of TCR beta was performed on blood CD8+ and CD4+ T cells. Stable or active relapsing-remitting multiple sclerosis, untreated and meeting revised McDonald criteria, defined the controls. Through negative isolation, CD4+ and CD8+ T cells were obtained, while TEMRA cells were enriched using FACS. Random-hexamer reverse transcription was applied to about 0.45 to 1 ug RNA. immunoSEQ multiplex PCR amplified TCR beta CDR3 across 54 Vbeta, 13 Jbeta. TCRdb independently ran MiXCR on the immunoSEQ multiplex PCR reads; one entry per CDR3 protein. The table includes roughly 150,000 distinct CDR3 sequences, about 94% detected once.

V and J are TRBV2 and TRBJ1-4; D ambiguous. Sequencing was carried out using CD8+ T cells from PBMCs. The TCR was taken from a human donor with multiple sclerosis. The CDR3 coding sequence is TGTGCCAGCAGCCCACGTGGGGCTAATGAAAAACTGTTTTTT. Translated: CASSPRGANEKLFF.